This T cell receptor beta chain was profiled in a study of CD8 T cells in ankylosing spondylitis. Study-wide results and limits: In reactive arthritis synovial fluid and blood, some motif variants had been reported before. The study identified a TCR beta motif of seven or eight highly homologous variants that appeared characteristic of ankylosing spondylitis blood. Matched ankylosing spondylitis synovial fluid reportedly showed significant enrichment of disease-linked clones. The authors found the disease-linked clones to be CD8+ and relatively rare in peripheral blood.

In making TCR beta libraries, quantitative 5'-RACE with molecular barcodes was used. Via MiXCR, TCRdb re-called the 5' RACE reads, giving one row per CDR3 protein. The sample consists of hundreds of thousands of distinct CDR3 sequences, about 12% of them appearing once. Concerning this clonotype itself: Its antigen is not identified.

This sequence was found in a male donor with ankylosing spondylitis. The sample was blood, either unsorted or a sorted T cell fraction (not recorded which).

CDR3 DNA sequence: TGTGCCAGCAGCTTGGGACCTCTTTCCTACAATGAGCAGTTCTTC. Its translation: CASSLGPLSYNEQFF. This sequence joins TRBV5-5 and TRBJ2-1; no firm D call. CDR1 and CDR2 (germline): SGHKS, YYEKEE (reference sequence). The CDR3 runs 15 residues. V shed 0 bases and J shed 1 base, with 8 bases lying between them.